The rows below give T cell receptor beta chains drawn from one sample of a study of T cells after yellow fever vaccination. TCRdb itself ran the 5' RACE reads through MiXCR, one entry per CDR3 protein. This sample has about 260,000 distinct CDR3 sequences, with about 5.2% found just once. Specimen: CD4+ T cells sorted from PBMCs, collected on the day of the yellow fever booster vaccination. The receptors originated from a man aged 18 to 29 who received the YFV17D yellow fever vaccine. Each CDR3 is given with its conserved first and last residue. The D gene is left open where the match is weak. Clone size is given for some rows only: seen once, a few or many times, or a class if the clone is expanded.

cdr3_nt,cdr3_aa,cdr3_length,clone_size,d_call,v_call,j_call
TGTGCTAGTGGTAAAGGGACTAGCGGCACCTACGAGCAGTACTTC,CASGKGTSGTYEQYF,15,many,TRBD2,TRBV12-5,TRBJ2-7
TGCGCCAGCAGCTCCACTATGCAAGGGGAGGGGGCCACTGAAGCTTTCTTT,CASSSTMQGEGATEAFF,17,-,TRBD1,TRBV4-1,TRBJ1-1
TGTGCCAGCAGTCAAAATGGTGAAAAACTGTTTTTT,CASSQNGEKLFF,12,many,-,TRBV6-5,TRBJ1-4
TGTGCCAGCAGGGAGACTGCGGCTGGGGCCAACGTCCTGACTTTC,CASRETAAGANVLTF,15,-,-,TRBV2,TRBJ2-6
TGTGCCAGCAGCTCCACTATAGGGGCCCTGGGCTCACCCCTCCACTTT,CASSSTIGALGSPLHF,16,few,-,TRBV6-6,TRBJ1-6
TGTGCCAGCAGCCAAACTAGCGGGGGGCACGGGGAGCTGTTTTTT,CASSQTSGGHGELFF,15,-,TRBD2,TRBV4-2,TRBJ2-2
TGTGCCAGCACCTCGGGGGGAAACACCATATATTTT,CASTSGGNTIYF,12,few,-,TRBV28,TRBJ1-3
TGTGCCAGCAGCTTACGGCATACCGAGCAGTACTTC,CASSLRHTEQYF,12,many,-,TRBV7-6,TRBJ2-7
TGTGCCAGCAGTCAACAGGGGGCTTCTACTGAAGCTTTCTTT,CASSQQGASTEAFF,14,many,TRBD1,TRBV7-2,TRBJ1-1
TGCGCCAGCAGCTTGGGGTTTCGAAACATTCAGTACTTC,CASSLGFRNIQYF,13,few,-,TRBV5-1,TRBJ2-4
TGCAGTGCTCTCCGTCCCCAAGTCACCGGGGAGCTGTTTTTT,CSALRPQVTGELFF,14,few,-,TRBV20-1,TRBJ2-2
TGTGCCAGCAGCTTCCTCAGGGACGCTGGAAACACCATATATTTT,CASSFLRDAGNTIYF,15,few,-,TRBV7-8,TRBJ1-3
TGTGCCAGCAGCTTCAGTCTATCTAGTTATGGCAATCAGCCCCAGCATTTT,CASSFSLSSYGNQPQHF,17,few,-,TRBV5-5,TRBJ1-5
TGTGCCAGCAGCGCCGGGGACCAGCCATTGATGGGGGAGCAGTACTTC,CASSAGDQPLMGEQYF,16,few,-,TRBV9,TRBJ2-7
TGTGCCTGGAGTGTTCCGGGGTACACTGAAGCTTTCTTT,CAWSVPGYTEAFF,13,many,-,TRBV30,TRBJ1-1
TGTGCCAGCAGCTCCGGTTGGGACTATGGCTACACCTTC,CASSSGWDYGYTF,13,few,-,TRBV11-1,TRBJ1-2
TGTGCCAGCAGCGTCGCCCCAGGGGAATCCTATAATTCACCCCTCCACTTT,CASSVAPGESYNSPLHF,17,-,-,TRBV2,TRBJ1-6
TGTGCCAGCAGCTTCCAGCGGGGGGGCCGCGGGGAGCTGTTTTTT,CASSFQRGGRGELFF,15,few,TRBD2,TRBV5-4,TRBJ2-2
TGTGCCAGCAGTTACCTTTCGGCCCGCTACTACAATGAGCAGTTCTTC,CASSYLSARYYNEQFF,16,many,-,TRBV6-2/TRBV6-3,TRBJ2-1
TGTGCCAGCAGTGGGGTGGGATCTGGTGGCTACACCTTC,CASSGVGSGGYTF,13,few,-,TRBV6-5,TRBJ1-2
TGTGCCAGCAGCTTAGAACGGGACAGGCCCCACGAGCAGTACTTC,CASSLERDRPHEQYF,15,few,TRBD1,TRBV7-2,TRBJ2-7
TGTGCCAGGACCCCCCGAGGGGCCGGGCGGAATGAGCAGTTCTTC,CARTPRGAGRNEQFF,15,-,-,TRBV6-2/TRBV6-3,TRBJ2-1
TGTGCCAGCTCACCGACGGGATTGAGCCATGAGACCCAGTACTTC,CASSPTGLSHETQYF,15,few,-,TRBV18,TRBJ2-5
TGTGCCATCAGTGGGCCGGGTACGGATACGCAGTATTTT,CAISGPGTDTQYF,13,-,-,TRBV10-3,TRBJ2-3
TGTGCCAGCAGCCCGCAGGCCGCGACCCCCTACGAGCAGTACTTC,CASSPQAATPYEQYF,15,many,-,TRBV5-5,TRBJ2-7
TGTGCCAGCAGTGAACCGGGACAAATCTATGGCTACACCTTC,CASSEPGQIYGYTF,14,-,-,TRBV25-1,TRBJ1-2
TGCGCCAGCAGTCTTTCCTCGTCCGGGGTTCCAGGAAACACCATATATTTT,CASSLSSSGVPGNTIYF,17,few,-,TRBV5-1,TRBJ1-3
TGCAGTGCTCCACCCGGACTAGCGGGGGGACAGACCCAGTACTTC,CSAPPGLAGGQTQYF,15,few,TRBD2,TRBV20-1,TRBJ2-5
TGCAGTGCTAATCCGGGCGGGGGCTCCGCTACGCAGTATTTT,CSANPGGGSATQYF,14,few,-,TRBV20-1,TRBJ2-3
TGTGCCACCGAAGGGAGGCGGACCAACACCGGGGAGCTGTTTTTT,CATEGRRTNTGELFF,15,-,-,TRBV24-1,TRBJ2-2
TGTGCCAGTAGCCTCGCCGGGGGGGCGGCTGAAGCTTTCTTT,CASSLAGGAAEAFF,14,many,-,TRBV19,TRBJ1-1
TGTGCCAGCCGGGGGGGGGCCTATGCAGATACGCAGTATTTT,CASRGGAYADTQYF,14,few,TRBD2,TRBV28,TRBJ2-3
TGCGCCAGCAGAAACTCCGGGACGGACTATGGCTACACCTTC,CASRNSGTDYGYTF,14,few,-,TRBV5-1,TRBJ1-2
TGTGCCAGCAGCAGACCTAGGGCGGCTCCCGGTGGTAATGAGCAGTTCTTC,CASSRPRAAPGGNEQFF,17,many,-,TRBV6-5,TRBJ2-1
TGTGCCAGCAGGGCGGACAGGGGGACCGGGGAGCTGTTTTTT,CASRADRGTGELFF,14,few,TRBD1,TRBV7-2,TRBJ2-2
TGTGCCAGCAGCCAAGATTGGGGAACGGGGGGGCCGGGAGGAGAGACCCAGTACTTC,CASSQDWGTGGPGGETQYF,19,-,TRBD2,TRBV4-2,TRBJ2-5
TGTGCCAGCAGCCAAGATACCGGCAGATCGAATGAAAAACTGTTTTTT,CASSQDTGRSNEKLFF,16,few,-,TRBV4-2,TRBJ1-4
TGTGCCAGCAGTCCCCCGCCAGGGGTCAAGCAGTACTTC,CASSPPPGVKQYF,13,-,-,TRBV6-2/TRBV6-3,TRBJ2-7
TGCAGTGCTAGAGACATGGACCGGGTGTTTGCACCCCTCCACTTT,CSARDMDRVFAPLHF,15,many,-,TRBV20-1,TRBJ1-6
TGTGCCAGCAGTTACGGCCGGGACAGGGGGCGCGGAACAGATACGCAGTATTTT,CASSYGRDRGRGTDTQYF,18,many,TRBD1,TRBV6-5,TRBJ2-3
TGTGCCAGCAGTCACCGTCAGGGACAGTTAGGGACCCAGTACTTC,CASSHRQGQLGTQYF,15,-,TRBD1,TRBV28,TRBJ2-5
TGTGCCACCAGCTCGACAGTGCTAAAAGTGACCCAGTACTTC,CATSSTVLKVTQYF,14,-,-,TRBV15,TRBJ2-5
TGCAGTGCTCTCCCCCCTCAGGGCAGGGGGTTTGGCGAGCAGTACTTC,CSALPPQGRGFGEQYF,16,many,TRBD1,TRBV20-1,TRBJ2-7
TGCAGTGCTAGAGATTTAGTAGCGGGGGGTTCCAGCACAGATACGCAGTATTTT,CSARDLVAGGSSTDTQYF,18,-,TRBD2,TRBV20-1,TRBJ2-3
TGTGCCAGCAGGAATTTGGGCGCAGATACGCAGTATTTT,CASRNLGADTQYF,13,many,-,TRBV2,TRBJ2-3
TGCAGTGCCGGGGCGGGGAACGAAGAGACCCAGTACTTC,CSAGAGNEETQYF,13,many,-,TRBV20-1,TRBJ2-5
TGCGCCAGCAGCCTCCCTGGGAGCGGGGGGTCCACAGATACGCAGTATTTT,CASSLPGSGGSTDTQYF,17,-,TRBD2,TRBV5-1,TRBJ2-3
TGTGCCAGCAGCCAGAACCTGGGGGAAAAACTGTTTTTT,CASSQNLGEKLFF,13,-,-,TRBV3-1,TRBJ1-4
TGTGCCAGCAGCCAAGAAGGAAAGCAGTACTTC,CASSQEGKQYF,11,few,-,TRBV3-1,TRBJ2-7
TGCGCCAGCAGCTCGCAGGGGGTAGGAGGTCAGCCCCAGCATTTT,CASSSQGVGGQPQHF,15,many,TRBD1,TRBV4-1,TRBJ1-5
TGCAGCGTTGTTCCAGGCCGCGAGGAAAAACTGTTTTTT,CSVVPGREEKLFF,13,few,-,TRBV29-1,TRBJ1-4
TGCAGCGTGAGGGTAACCGCCTACGAGCAGTACTTC,CSVRVTAYEQYF,12,-,-,TRBV29-1,TRBJ2-7
TGTGCCAGCAGCCACGGGAACGACAGGGTCGGCTACAATGAGCAGTTCTTC,CASSHGNDRVGYNEQFF,17,many,TRBD1,TRBV3-1,TRBJ2-1
TGTGCCAGCAGCTTAAAAGACCGAGCCTCTAGCACAGATACGCAGTATTTT,CASSLKDRASSTDTQYF,17,few,-,TRBV5-6,TRBJ2-3